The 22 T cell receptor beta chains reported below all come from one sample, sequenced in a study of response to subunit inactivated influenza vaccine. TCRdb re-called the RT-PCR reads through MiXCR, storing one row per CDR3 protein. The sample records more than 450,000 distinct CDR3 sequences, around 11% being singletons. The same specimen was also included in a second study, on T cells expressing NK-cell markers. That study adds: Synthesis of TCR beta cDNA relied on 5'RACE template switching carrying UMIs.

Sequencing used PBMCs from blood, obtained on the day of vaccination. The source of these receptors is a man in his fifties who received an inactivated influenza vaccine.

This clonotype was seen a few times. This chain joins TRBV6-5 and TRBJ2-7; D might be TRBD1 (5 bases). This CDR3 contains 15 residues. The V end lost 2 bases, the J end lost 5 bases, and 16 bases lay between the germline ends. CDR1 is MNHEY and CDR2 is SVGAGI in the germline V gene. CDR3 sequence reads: CASSYPGQGLDEQYF. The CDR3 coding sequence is TGTGCCAGCAGTTACCCCGGGCAGGGTCTCGACGAGCAGTACTTC.

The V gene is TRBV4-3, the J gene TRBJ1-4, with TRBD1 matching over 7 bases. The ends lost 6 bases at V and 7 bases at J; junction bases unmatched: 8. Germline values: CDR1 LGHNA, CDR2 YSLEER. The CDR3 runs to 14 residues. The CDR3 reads CASSRDSGSEKLFF. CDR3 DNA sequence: TGCGCCAGCAGTCGGGACAGCGGGAGTGAAAAACTGTTTTTT.

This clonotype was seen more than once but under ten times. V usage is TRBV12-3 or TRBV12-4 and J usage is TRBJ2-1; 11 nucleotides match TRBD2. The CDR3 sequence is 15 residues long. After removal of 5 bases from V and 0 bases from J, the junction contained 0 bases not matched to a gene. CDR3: CASSGLAGSYNEQFF. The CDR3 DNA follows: TGTGCCAGCAGTGGACTAGCGGGCTCCTACAATGAGCAGTTCTTC.

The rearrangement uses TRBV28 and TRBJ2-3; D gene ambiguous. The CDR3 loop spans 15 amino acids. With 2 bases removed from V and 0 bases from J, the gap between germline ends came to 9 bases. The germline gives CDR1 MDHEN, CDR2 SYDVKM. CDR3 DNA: TGTGCCAGCAGTTTACTCCCGGAAAGCACAGATACGCAGTATTTT. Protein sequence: CASSLLPESTDTQYF.

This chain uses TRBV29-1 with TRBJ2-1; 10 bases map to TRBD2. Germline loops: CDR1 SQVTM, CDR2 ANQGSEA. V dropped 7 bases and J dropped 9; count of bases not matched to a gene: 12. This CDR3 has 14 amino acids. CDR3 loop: CSAHSGGARSEQFF. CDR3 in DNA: TGCAGCGCCCACAGCGGGGGGGCCCGGTCTGAGCAGTTCTTC.

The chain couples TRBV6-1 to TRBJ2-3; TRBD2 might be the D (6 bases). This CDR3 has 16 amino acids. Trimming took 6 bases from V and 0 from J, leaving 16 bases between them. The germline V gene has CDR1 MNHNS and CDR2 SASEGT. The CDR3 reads CASRLLSGTSTDTQYF. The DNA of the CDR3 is TGTGCCAGCAGGTTGCTTTCCGGGACTAGCACAGATACGCAGTATTTT.

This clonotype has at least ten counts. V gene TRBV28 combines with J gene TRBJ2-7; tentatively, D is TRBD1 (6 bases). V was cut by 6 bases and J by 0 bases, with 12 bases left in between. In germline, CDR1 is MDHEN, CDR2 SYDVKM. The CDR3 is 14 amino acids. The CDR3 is CASRPTGISYEQYF. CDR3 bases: TGTGCCAGCAGGCCAACAGGGATCTCCTACGAGCAGTACTTC.

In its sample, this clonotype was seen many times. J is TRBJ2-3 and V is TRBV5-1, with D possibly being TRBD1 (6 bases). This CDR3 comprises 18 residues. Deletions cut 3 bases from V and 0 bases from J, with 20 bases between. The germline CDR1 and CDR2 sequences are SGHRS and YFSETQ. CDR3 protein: CASSSRPNRDISTDTQYF. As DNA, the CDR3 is TGCGCCAGCAGCTCTAGACCCAACCGGGACATTAGCACAGATACGCAGTATTTT.

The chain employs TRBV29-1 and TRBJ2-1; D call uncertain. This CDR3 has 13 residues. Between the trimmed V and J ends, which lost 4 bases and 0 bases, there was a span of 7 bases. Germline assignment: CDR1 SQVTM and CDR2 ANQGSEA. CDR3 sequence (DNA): TGCAGCGTTGTGGTGGGCTCCTACAATGAGCAGTTCTTC. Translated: CSVVVGSYNEQFF.

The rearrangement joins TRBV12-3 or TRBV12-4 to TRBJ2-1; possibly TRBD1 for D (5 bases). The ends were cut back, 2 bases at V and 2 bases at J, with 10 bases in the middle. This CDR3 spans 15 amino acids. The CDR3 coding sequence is TGTGCCAGCAGTTTAAATGGGGCCACCTACAATGAGCAGTTCTTC. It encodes CASSLNGATYNEQFF.

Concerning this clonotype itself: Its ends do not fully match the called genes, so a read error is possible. The CDR3 loop reads CSVRRDRGSYKQYF. CDR3 sequence (DNA): TGCAGCGTCCGCCGGGACAGGGGGTCCTACAAGCAGTACTTC. The chain couples TRBV29-1 to TRBJ2-7; 11 bases agree with TRBD1. Germline lookup yields CDR1 SQVTM and CDR2 ANQGSEA. CDR3 length equals 14 residues.

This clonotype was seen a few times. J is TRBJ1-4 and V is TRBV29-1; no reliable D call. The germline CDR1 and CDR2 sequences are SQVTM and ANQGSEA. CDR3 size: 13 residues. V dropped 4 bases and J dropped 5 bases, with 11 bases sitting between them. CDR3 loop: CSVGGYSNEKLFF. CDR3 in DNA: TGCAGCGTTGGCGGCTATTCGAATGAAAAACTGTTTTTT.

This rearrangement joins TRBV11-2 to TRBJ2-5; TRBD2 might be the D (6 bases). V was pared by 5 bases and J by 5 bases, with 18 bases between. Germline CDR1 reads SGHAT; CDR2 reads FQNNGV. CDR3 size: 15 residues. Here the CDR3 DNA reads TGTGCCAGCAGCGTGCGAACCGGGGGAGAGGAGACCCAGTACTTC. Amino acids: CASSVRTGGEETQYF.

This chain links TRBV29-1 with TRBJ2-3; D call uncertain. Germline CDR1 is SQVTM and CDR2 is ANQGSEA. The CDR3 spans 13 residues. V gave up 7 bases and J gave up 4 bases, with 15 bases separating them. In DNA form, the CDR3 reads TGCAGCGCTGGGGTAGGCGTGGCAGATACGCAGTATTTT. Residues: CSAGVGVADTQYF.

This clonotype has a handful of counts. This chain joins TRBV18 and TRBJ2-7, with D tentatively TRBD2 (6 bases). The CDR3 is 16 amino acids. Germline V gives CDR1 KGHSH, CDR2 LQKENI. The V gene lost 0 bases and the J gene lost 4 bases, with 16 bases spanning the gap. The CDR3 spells CASSPPGIGDSYEQYF. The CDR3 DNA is TGTGCCAGCTCACCACCAGGGATTGGGGACTCATACGAGCAGTACTTC.

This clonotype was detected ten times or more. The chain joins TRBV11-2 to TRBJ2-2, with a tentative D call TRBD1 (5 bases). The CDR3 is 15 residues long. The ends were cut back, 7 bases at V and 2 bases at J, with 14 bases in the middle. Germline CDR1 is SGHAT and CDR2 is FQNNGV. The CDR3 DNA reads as TGTGCCAGCACCTCCTGGCAGGGAAACACCGGGGAGCTGTTTTTT. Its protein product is CASTSWQGNTGELFF.

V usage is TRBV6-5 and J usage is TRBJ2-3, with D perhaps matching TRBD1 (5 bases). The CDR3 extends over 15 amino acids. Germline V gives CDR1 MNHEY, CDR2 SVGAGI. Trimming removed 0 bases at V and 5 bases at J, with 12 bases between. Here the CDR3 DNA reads TGTGCCAGCAGTTACTCGGGGCAGGTCGGAGATACGCAGTATTTT. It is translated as CASSYSGQVGDTQYF.

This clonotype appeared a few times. The CDR3 nucleotides read TGTGCCAGCAGTTACAACAGGGCGGGTACTGAAGCTTTCTTT. Encoded protein: CASSYNRAGTEAFF. The V gene is TRBV6-5, the J gene TRBJ1-1; possibly TRBD1 for D (6 bases). The V end was cut by 2 bases, the J end by 5 bases, with 12 bases between. Germline CDR1 reads MNHEY; CDR2 reads SVGAGI. This CDR3 spans 14 amino acids.

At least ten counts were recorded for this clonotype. CDR3 loop: CASSSGTSDTDTQYF. Here the CDR3 DNA reads TGCGCCAGCAGCTCCGGGACTAGTGACACAGATACGCAGTATTTT. The chain carries TRBV5-1 and TRBJ2-3; 8 bases are a match to TRBD2. The CDR3 has 15 amino acids. The germline gives CDR1 SGHRS, CDR2 YFSETQ. The J segment lost 2 bases and the V segment lost 3 bases, leaving 5 bases of the junction unmatched.

The CDR3 sequence is CASSPVPGQGRDEKLFF. The CDR3 DNA reads TGTGCCAGCAGCCCAGTCCCGGGACAGGGCCGGGATGAAAAACTGTTTTTT. The chain has TRBV3-1 and TRBJ1-4, with 9 bases lining up with TRBD1. Germline V gives CDR1 LGHDT, CDR2 YNNKEL (reference sequence). The J segment lost 6 bases and the V segment lost 4 bases, leaving 12 bases of the junction unmatched. The CDR3 length is 17 residues.

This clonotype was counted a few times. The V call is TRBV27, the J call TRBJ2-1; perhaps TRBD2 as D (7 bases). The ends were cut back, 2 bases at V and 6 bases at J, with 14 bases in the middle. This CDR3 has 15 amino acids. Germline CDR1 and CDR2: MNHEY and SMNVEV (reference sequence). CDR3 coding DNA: TGTGCCAGCAGTTTAGGGGGGGCCTTGGTCAATGAGCAGTTCTTC. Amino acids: CASSLGGALVNEQFF.

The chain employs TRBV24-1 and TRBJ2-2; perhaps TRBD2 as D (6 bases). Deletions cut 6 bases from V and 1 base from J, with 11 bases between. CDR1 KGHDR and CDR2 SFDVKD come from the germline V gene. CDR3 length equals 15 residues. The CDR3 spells CATSRGEKNTGELFF. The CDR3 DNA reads TGTGCCACCAGTCGCGGGGAAAAGAACACCGGGGAGCTGTTTTTT.